This entry describes one T cell receptor beta chain. Its antigen is currently unknown. As part of sample collection, lesional scalp punch biopsies and peripheral blood were taken from alopecia areata patients. It was from PBMCs that CD4+ and CD8+ T cells were sorted. Sequencing used cDNA as its template, made by extracting RNA and reverse transcribing it. Some clones are missing from TCRdb's copy, which holds only in-frame ones; the method was immunoSEQ multiplex PCR. The sample includes about 97,000 clones, about 40% of them seen just once. This sample was included in a study of CD8+ T cells in alopecia areata. Study-level points and caveats: Greater clonality was observed in lesional scalp samples, especially alopecia totalis/universalis, versus normal scalp. Compared with mice, patients displayed less clear TCR sharing, possibly for HLA-related reasons.

Trimming at V came to 3 bases and at J to 4 bases, leaving 2 bases not matched to a gene. From germline, CDR1 is GTSNPN and CDR2 SVGIG (reference sequence). The CDR3 consists of 12 residues. V usage is TRBV30 and J usage is TRBJ2-5; 7 bases match TRBD1. Sequenced sample: CD4+ T cells sorted from blood. The TCR sequence derives from a human donor with alopecia areata. In DNA form, the CDR3 reads TGTGCCTGGAGGTCAGGGGGAGAGACCCAGTACTTC. As protein: CAWRSGGETQYF.